These 10 T cell receptor beta chains originate from one sample sequenced in a study of post-analysis software for immune sequencing data. The study, taken as a whole, reports: About 5 TRBV segments, including TRBV5-6, TRBV5-1 and TRBV20-1, were more frequent in patients than controls.

Unique molecular identifiers tagged the TCR beta cDNA libraries. TCRdb processed the PCR reads anew with MiXCR; each CDR3 protein has one entry. This sample has some 260,000 distinct CDR3 sequences, with 35% to 40% found just once. For these TCRs, the target antigens are not known. Specimen: blood. The receptors were gathered from a girl between 10 and 17 years old with multiple sclerosis.

This clonotype came up many times. The genes are TRBV12-3 or TRBV12-4 and TRBJ2-1, with D perhaps being TRBD1 or TRBD2 (6 bases each). V was shortened by 4 bases and J by 8 bases, with 12 bases between the two germline ends. This CDR3 is built from 13 residues. CDR3 sequence (DNA): TGTGCCAGCAGTTCCGGGGGCGTCTATGAGCAGTTCTTC. Translated: CASSSGGVYEQFF.

This clonotype was detected many times. This chain connects TRBV5-1 to TRBJ2-3, with 10 bases fitting TRBD2. V shed 3 bases, J shed 5 bases, and the junction held 15 bases outside the gene matches. The CDR3 covers 18 residues. CDR1 is SGHRS and CDR2 is YFSETQ in the germline V gene. CDR3 DNA: TGCGCCAGCAGCTCCCAACGTTTTAGCGGGGGGTCGGAAGATACGCAGTATTTT. It yields the protein CASSSQRFSGGSEDTQYF.

The chain links TRBV20-1 to TRBJ1-4, with D perhaps TRBD1 (5 bases). The V gene's germline CDR1 is DFQATT and CDR2 SNEGSKA (reference sequence). Trimming stripped 1 base from V and 5 bases from J, with 11 bases between. There are 14 residues in the CDR3. CDR3 DNA: TGCAGTGCTAGAGTTCCGGGACGGAATGAAAAACTGTTTTTT. It translates to CSARVPGRNEKLFF.

The chain employs TRBV3-1 and TRBJ2-7; D gene uncertain. CDR3 length equals 11 residues. Trimming cost V 3 bases and J 7 bases, with 7 bases left between them. CDR1 and CDR2 (germline): LGHDT, YNNKEL (reference sequence). In DNA form, the CDR3 reads TGTGCCAGCAGCCAGTTAGGGGAGCAGTACTTC. This translates into CASSQLGEQYF.

The rearrangement links TRBV4-2 to TRBJ2-4; either TRBD1 or TRBD2 may supply D (5 bases each). Germline V lookup: CDR1 LGHNA, CDR2 YNFKEQ. Trimming pared 1 base from V and 0 bases from J, leaving 7 bases between. The CDR3 is 15 amino acids. The CDR3 DNA sequence: TGTGCCAGCAGCCAAGCTGGGGGAGCCAAAAACATTCAGTACTTC. Translating gives CASSQAGGAKNIQYF.

This clonotype was counted only a few times. Being one base from a much bigger clone, this may be a read error. The chain carries TRBV13 and TRBJ2-5, with 7 bases lining up with TRBD1. Germline CDR1 PRHDT, CDR2 FYEKMQ (reference sequence). There are 14 residues in the CDR3. CDR3 in amino acids: CAGSPTGERETQYF. The CDR3 nucleotides read TGTGCCGGCAGCCCAACAGGGGAGCGGGAGACCCAGTACTTC.

The chain has TRBV5-4 and TRBJ2-2; a weak D match, TRBD2 (5 bases). The CDR3 is made up of 14 amino acids. V was trimmed by 1 base and J by 7 bases, leaving 11 bases between them. CDR1 and CDR2 from the germline V gene are SGHNT and YYREEE (reference sequence). The CDR3: CASSLPLAGGELFF. CDR3 coding DNA: TGTGCCAGCAGCTTGCCGCTAGCTGGCGGGGAGCTGTTTTTT. The full variable domain, its missing parts supplied by reference TRBV5-4 and TRBJ2-2, is ETGVTQSPTHLIKTRGQQVTLRCSSQSGHNTVSWYQQALGQGPQFIFQYYREEENGRGNFPPRFSGLQFPNYSSELNVNALELDDSALYLCASSLPLAGGELFFGEGSRLTVL.

The table lists this clonotype with a few counts. V gene TRBV12-3 or TRBV12-4 combines with J gene TRBJ1-3; D is ambiguous. This CDR3 spans 14 amino acids. V gave up 3 bases and J gave up 4 bases, with 10 bases separating them. The CDR3 DNA sequence: TGTGCCAGCAGTTTCTCGACTGACGGAAACACCATATATTTT. Translation: CASSFSTDGNTIYF.

This clonotype occurred a few times. This could be a read error, since a much larger clone is one nucleotide away. This sequence joins TRBV11-2 and TRBJ2-5, with 12 positions matching TRBD2. The V and J ends lost 5 bases and 7 bases, in that order; junction bases with no gene match: 11. Germline V gives CDR1 SGHAT, CDR2 FQNNGV. This CDR3 spans 16 amino acids. In DNA form, the CDR3 reads TGTGCCAGCAGCCTTCGTCGGACTAGCGGGACAGGGACCCAGTACTTC. Protein product: CASSLRRTSGTGTQYF.

The rearrangement links TRBV12-3 or TRBV12-4 to TRBJ1-2, with a possible D match to TRBD1 (6 bases). V was clipped by 3 bases and J by 3 bases, with 11 bases between them. The CDR3 has 14 residues. The CDR3, as DNA: TGTGCCAGCAGTTTTTGGGGGCGCGACTATGGCTACACCTTC. It codes for CASSFWGRDYGYTF.